One T cell receptor beta chain is described in this entry. Germline V CDR1 and CDR2: LNHDA, SQIVND (reference sequence). V trimming: 5 bases; J trimming: 10 bases; junction bases outside the gene matches: 19. The CDR3 covers 17 residues. Participants came from 20 to 25 US areas, aged roughly 18 to 89 years. Participants' own reports of clinical history determined their cohort assignment. All exposed participants met a person with COVID-19 within 2 weeks before entering the study. Authors' processing steps: Reference gene primer amplification gave estimated nucleated cell counts. The method was immunoSEQ multiplex PCR; TCRdb's version includes in-frame clones alone and lacks a portion of them. V and J calls and clone size are as listed in that table; D and trimming were resolved from the DNA. The sample lists 300,000 to 350,000 clones, around nine tenths occurring once. The data were taken from a study of blood T cell repertoires in COVID-19.

This sequence originates from a woman between 25 and 40 years old who had been exposed to COVID-19. V is TRBV19 and J is TRBJ2-1; 8 bases are a match to TRBD2. The sample taken for sequencing was PBMCs or T cells enriched from blood (not recorded which). The CDR3 is CASSQERGTSISEEQFF. The CDR3 DNA reads as TGTGCCAGTAGTCAAGAGAGGGGGACTAGTATTTCTGAGGAGCAGTTCTTC.